The 4 T cell receptor beta chains given below trace back to one sample, sequenced in a study of blood T cell repertoires in COVID-19 (dated by TCRdb to 2020 to 2021). The library was built by means of the immunoSEQ multiplex PCR assay. The table was pulled from immuneACCESS by TCRdb, which kept in-frame rearrangements only. Such tables lose some clones; where checked, under half of the loss comes from unresolved V genes, and the rest has no known cause. The sample includes about 130,000 clones, with around 83% observed a single time. Jointly, the top ten make up 4.3% of the sample. Sequenced material: peripheral blood. The receptors were gathered from a human donor in a cohort sampled during active COVID-19.

V gene TRBV2 combines with J gene TRBJ2-2, with TRBD2 matching 11 bases. The CDR3 length is 14 residues. Germline CDR1 is SNHLY and CDR2 is FYNNEI. The V and J ends lost 7 bases and 4 bases, in that order; junction bases with no gene match: 2. CDR3: CASNGLAGTGELFF. The CDR3 DNA sequence: TGTGCCAGCAATGGACTAGCGGGCACCGGGGAGCTGTTTTTT.

The genes are TRBV5-4 and TRBJ1-1; D might be TRBD1 (5 bases). Deletions cut 0 bases from V and 0 bases from J, with 12 bases between. The CDR3 sequence is 16 residues long. Germline V gene data show CDR1 as SGHNT and CDR2 as YYREEE (reference sequence). As DNA, the CDR3 is TGTGCCAGCAGCTTGGCTTCCGACAGTTTGAACACTGAAGCTTTCTTT. Its protein is CASSLASDSLNTEAFF.

The rearrangement uses TRBV4-3 and TRBJ2-5; 8 bases line up with TRBD2. The CDR3 is 15 amino acids. Germline V gene data show CDR1 as LGHNA and CDR2 as YSLEER. J gave up 3 bases and V 1 base, and 4 bases lay outside the gene matches. This CDR3 reads CASSQVNGGEETQYF. The CDR3 DNA reads as TGCGCCAGCAGCCAAGTTAACGGGGGGGAAGAGACCCAGTACTTC.

The chain recombines TRBV3-1 (or the pseudogene TRBV3-2) with TRBJ1-5; perhaps TRBD1 as D (5 bases). V was trimmed by 1 base and J by 9 bases, leaving 10 bases between them. Germline V CDR1 and CDR2: LGHDT, YNNKEL (reference sequence). The CDR3 has 13 amino acids. The CDR3 DNA reads TGTGCCAGCAGCCAAGTTGGGGGGGGGCCCCAGCATTTT. It translates to CASSQVGGGPQHF.